What follows describes a single T cell receptor beta chain. Its target is not known. Using immunoSEQ multiplex PCR, the repertoire was profiled, and TCRdb retains in-frame clones only, with some absent. The data contain 80,000 to 85,000 clones, about 80% of them singletons. The CDR3 loop spans 11 amino acids. Germline V gene data show CDR1 as DFQATT and CDR2 as SNEGSKA (reference sequence). V was cut by 3 bases and J by 5 bases, with 8 bases left in between. These data belong to a study of OX40 agonist ivuxolimab in advanced cancers. As for the study in general: The dose-escalation cohort was around 83% male, with a mean age of approximately 61 years, ranging roughly 23 to 90. Study results and limitations: At doses 0.1 to 3.0 mg/kg, CD4+ and CD8+ clones expanded.

The receptor was derived from an adult with an advanced solid tumor such as melanoma, head and neck, liver or kidney cancer. The genes are TRBV20-1 and TRBJ2-7, with a possible D match to TRBD1 (5 bases). The sequenced sample was CD4+ or CD8+ T cells sorted from blood, obtained in a trial of the OX40 agonist ivuxolimab. CDR3 loop: CSASQGNEQYF. CDR3 in DNA: TGCAGTGCTAGTCAGGGAAACGAGCAGTACTTC.